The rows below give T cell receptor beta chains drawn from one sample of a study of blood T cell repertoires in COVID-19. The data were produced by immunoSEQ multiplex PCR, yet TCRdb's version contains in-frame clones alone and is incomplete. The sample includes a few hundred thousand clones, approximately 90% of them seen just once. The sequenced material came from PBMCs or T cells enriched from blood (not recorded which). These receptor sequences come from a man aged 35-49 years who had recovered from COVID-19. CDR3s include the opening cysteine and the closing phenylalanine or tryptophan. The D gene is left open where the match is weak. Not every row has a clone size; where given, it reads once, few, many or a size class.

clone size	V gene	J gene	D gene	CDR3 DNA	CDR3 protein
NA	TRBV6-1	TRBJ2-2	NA	TGTGCCAGCAGTGAACTCCCGGGAACCGGGGAGCTGTTTTTT	CASSELPGTGELFF
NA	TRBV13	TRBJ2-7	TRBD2	TGTGCCAGCAGCCCTGTTTGGGCTAGCGGGGGACTCGAGCAGTACTTC	CASSPVWASGGLEQYF
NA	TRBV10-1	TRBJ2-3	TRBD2	TGCGCCAGCATCTTACTAGCGGACACAGATACGCAGTATTTT	CASILLADTDTQYF
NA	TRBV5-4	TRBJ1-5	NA	TGTGCCAGCAGCCGAAAGCGTCTCAGAGAAGGCAATCAGCCCCAGCATTTT	CASSRKRLREGNQPQHF
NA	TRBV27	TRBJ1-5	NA	TGTGCCAGCAGTTTGGAGGGTCGCAATCAGCCCCAGCATTTT	CASSLEGRNQPQHF
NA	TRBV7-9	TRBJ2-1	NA	TGTGCCAGCTATAGGTTGGGGGGGCCTAACAATGAGCAGTTCTTC	CASYRLGGPNNEQFF
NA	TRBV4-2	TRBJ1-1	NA	TGTGCCAGCAGCCAAGATTGGGGGGACACTGAAGCTTTCTTT	CASSQDWGDTEAFF
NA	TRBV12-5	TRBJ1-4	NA	TGTGCTAGTGGTTTGGTACCGGGGGGGCGGAGGGATAAGGAAAAACTGTTTTTT	CASGLVPGGRRDKEKLFF
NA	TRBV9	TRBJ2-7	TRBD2	TGTGCCAGCAGCGTTAATACCGGGACTAGCGGGAGTCCCCCCTGGGAGCAGTACTTC	CASSVNTGTSGSPPWEQYF
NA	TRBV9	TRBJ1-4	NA	TGTGCCAGCAGCGCCGGGGAGATCGGTGAAAAACTGTTTTTT	CASSAGEIGEKLFF
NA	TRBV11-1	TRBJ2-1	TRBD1	TGTGCCAGCAGCCCCGGACAGGGGCGATCCTTCAATGAGCAGTTCTTC	CASSPGQGRSFNEQFF
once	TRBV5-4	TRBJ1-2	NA	TGTGCCAGCAGCTTGTTCTTCTCCAGGGATGACTATGGCTACACCTTC	CASSLFFSRDDYGYTF
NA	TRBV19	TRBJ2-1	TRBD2	TGTGCCAGTAGTATAGACCCTACAGGACTAGCGGGAACCTACAATGAGCAGTTCTTC	CASSIDPTGLAGTYNEQFF
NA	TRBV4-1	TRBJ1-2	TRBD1	TGCGCCAGCAGCCAAGAACCCTCAGGACAGGGTATGGTGTATGGCTACACCTTC	CASSQEPSGQGMVYGYTF
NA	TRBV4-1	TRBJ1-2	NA	TGCGCCAGCAGGGAAGAGGGGGCTAACTATGGCTACACCTTC	CASREEGANYGYTF
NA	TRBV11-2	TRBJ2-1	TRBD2	TGTGCCAGCAGCTTAGATTCCCTCCAGCGGGGGGTTTACAATGAGCAGTTCTTC	CASSLDSLQRGVYNEQFF
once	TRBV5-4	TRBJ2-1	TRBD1	TGTGCCAGCACCCGAGGGGGCCGCAATGAGCAGTTCTTC	CASTRGGRNEQFF
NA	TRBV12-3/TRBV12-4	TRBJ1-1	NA	TGTGCCAGCAGTTTATTGGGGGGAACTGAAGCTTTCTTT	CASSLLGGTEAFF
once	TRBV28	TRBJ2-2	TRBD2	TGTGCCAGCAGGCCCGGGGGAGGGGCCCGGGAGCTGTTTTTT	CASRPGGGARELFF
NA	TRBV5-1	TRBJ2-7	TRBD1	TGCGCCAGCAGCCCACGGCGGACAGGCCTAGACGAGCAGTACTTC	CASSPRRTGLDEQYF
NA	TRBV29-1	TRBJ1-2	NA	TGCAGCGTCCACGGGGGGGACTATGGCTACACCTTC	CSVHGGDYGYTF
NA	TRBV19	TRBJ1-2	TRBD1	TGTGCCAGTAGTATAGCGTCGACAGGGTCTAGGGGCTACACCTTC	CASSIASTGSRGYTF
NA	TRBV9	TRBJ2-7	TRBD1	TGTGCCAGCAGCGTAGCCCCCGCCGGGACAGGGGGCAACGAGCAGTACTTC	CASSVAPAGTGGNEQYF
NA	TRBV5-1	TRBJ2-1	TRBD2	TGCGCCAGCAGCCAGGGGACTAGCCTAAATTACAATGAGCAGTTCTTC	CASSQGTSLNYNEQFF
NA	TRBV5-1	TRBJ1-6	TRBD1	TGCGCCAGCAGCCTTCCGACAGGGGTGGATTCACCCCTCCACTTT	CASSLPTGVDSPLHF
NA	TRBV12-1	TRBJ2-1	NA	TGTGCCAGCAGCTTGACCGGACTAGCGTCTCACAATGAGCAGTTCTTC	CASSLTGLASHNEQFF
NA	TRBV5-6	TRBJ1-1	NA	TGTGCCAGCAGGGAGCGCAGTACGAACACTGAAGCTTTCTTT	CASRERSTNTEAFF
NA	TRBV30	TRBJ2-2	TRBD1	TGTGCCCGGCAATCCGGGACAGCGAACACCGGGGAGCTGTTTTTT	CARQSGTANTGELFF
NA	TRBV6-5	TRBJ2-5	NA	TGTGCCAGCTCTTCAGGGGAGACCCAGTACTTC	CASSSGETQYF
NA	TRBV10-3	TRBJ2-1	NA	TGTGCCATCAGTGAGCGGGGCTACAATGAGCAGTTCTTC	CAISERGYNEQFF
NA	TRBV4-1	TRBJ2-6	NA	TGCGCCAGCAGCCAACCCCCCAACTCTGGGGCCAACGTCCTGACTTTC	CASSQPPNSGANVLTF
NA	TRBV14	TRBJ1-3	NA	TGTGCCAGCAGCCAGTTTTGGACATCTGGAAACACCATATATTTT	CASSQFWTSGNTIYF
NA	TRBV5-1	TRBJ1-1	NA	TGCGCCAGCAGCTTCGACACAACCACTGAAGCTTTCTTT	CASSFDTTTEAFF
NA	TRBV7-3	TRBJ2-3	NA	TGTGCCAGCAGCTTAAGTACGGGCACAGATACGCAGTATTTT	CASSLSTGTDTQYF
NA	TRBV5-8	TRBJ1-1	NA	TGTGCCAGCAGTCAATTGGGGGGGCTCACTGAAGCTTTCTTT	CASSQLGGLTEAFF
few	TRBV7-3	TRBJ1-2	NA	TGTGCCAGCAGCTTAGGGGGCCAGGGTAATTATCGGGGCTACACCTTC	CASSLGGQGNYRGYTF
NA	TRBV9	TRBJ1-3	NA	TGTGCCAGCAGCGTAGAGGCCTTTGACACGTCCTCTGGAAACACCATATATTTT	CASSVEAFDTSSGNTIYF
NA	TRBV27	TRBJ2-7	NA	TGTGCCAGCAGTACTGACTACGAGCAGTACTTC	CASSTDYEQYF
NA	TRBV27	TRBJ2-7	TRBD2	TGTGCCAGCAGTTTGGCTCCGGGAGGAGACTACGAGCAGTACTTC	CASSLAPGGDYEQYF
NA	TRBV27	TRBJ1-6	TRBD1	TGTGCCAGCAGCCTAACCCGGACAGGGGGAAGGTCACCCCTCCACTTT	CASSLTRTGGRSPLHF
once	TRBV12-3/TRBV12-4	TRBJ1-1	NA	TGTGCCAGCACCCCAGGGACTGAAGCTTTCTTT	CASTPGTEAFF
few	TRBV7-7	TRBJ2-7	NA	TGTGCTAGCAGCTTAAACCTAGACAGACGCTACGAGCAGTACTTC	CASSLNLDRRYEQYF